This paragraph covers one T cell receptor (beta chain) sequence. The authors amplified TCR beta CDR3 regions, and they did so from RNA transcripts for repertoire sequencing. RT-PCR with HTBI primers came first, then second-round multiplex PCR. TCRdb redid the calling of the multiplex PCR reads with MiXCR, one entry per CDR3 protein. This sample has 500,000 to 800,000 distinct CDR3 sequences, with about 41% found just once. This record belongs to a study of Graves' ophthalmopathy and Graves' hyperthyroidism. This sequence originates from an adult man with Graves' ophthalmopathy. The material sequenced was peripheral blood.

The chain's CDR3 is CAIGEGEPQHF. The CDR3 DNA follows: TGTGCCATCGGCGAAGGGGAGCCCCAGCATTTT. The chain uses TRBV10-3 and TRBJ1-5; tentative D call: TRBD1 (5 bases). This CDR3 region has 11 residues. Germline values: CDR1 ENHRY, CDR2 SYGVKD. Trimming removed 8 bases at V and 8 bases at J, with 10 bases between.